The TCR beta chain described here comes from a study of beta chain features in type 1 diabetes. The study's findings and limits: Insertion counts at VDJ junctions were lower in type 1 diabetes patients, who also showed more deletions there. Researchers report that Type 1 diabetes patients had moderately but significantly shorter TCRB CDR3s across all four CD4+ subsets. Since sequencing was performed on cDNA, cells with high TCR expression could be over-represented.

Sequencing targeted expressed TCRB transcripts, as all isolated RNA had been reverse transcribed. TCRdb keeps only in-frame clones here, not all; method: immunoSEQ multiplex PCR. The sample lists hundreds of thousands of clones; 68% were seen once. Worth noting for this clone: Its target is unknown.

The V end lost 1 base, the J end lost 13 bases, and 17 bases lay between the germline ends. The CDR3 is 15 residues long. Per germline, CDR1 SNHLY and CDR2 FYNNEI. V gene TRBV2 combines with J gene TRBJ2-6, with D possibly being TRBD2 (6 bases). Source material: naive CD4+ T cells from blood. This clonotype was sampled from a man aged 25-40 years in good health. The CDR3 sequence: CASSEGIADVGVLTF. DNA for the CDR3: TGTGCCAGCAGTGAAGGGATAGCGGACGTTGGGGTCCTGACTTTC. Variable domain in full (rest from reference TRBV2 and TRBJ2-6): EPEVTQTPSHQVTQMGQEVILRCVPISNHLYFYWYRQILGQKVEFLVSFYNNEISEKSEIFDDQFSVERPDGSNFTLKIRSTKLEDSAMYFCASSEGIADVGVLTFGAGSRLTVL.